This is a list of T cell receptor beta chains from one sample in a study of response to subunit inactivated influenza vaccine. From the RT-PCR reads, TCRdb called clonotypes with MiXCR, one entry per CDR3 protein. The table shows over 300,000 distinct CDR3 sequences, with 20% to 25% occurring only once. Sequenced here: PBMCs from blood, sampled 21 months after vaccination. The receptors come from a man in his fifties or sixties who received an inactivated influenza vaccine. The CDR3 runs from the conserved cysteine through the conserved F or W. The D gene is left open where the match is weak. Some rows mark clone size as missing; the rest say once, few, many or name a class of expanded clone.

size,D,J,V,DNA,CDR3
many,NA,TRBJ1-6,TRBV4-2,TGTGCCAGCAGCCAAAAAGTCGGGGGGAATTCACCCCTCCACTTT,CASSQKVGGNSPLHF
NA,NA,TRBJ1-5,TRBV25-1,TGTGCCAGCAGTGAAAACGGCTTTCAGCCCCAGCATTTT,CASSENGFQPQHF
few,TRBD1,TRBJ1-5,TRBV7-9,TGTGCCAGCAGCCAAGGACAGGCCCCGAATCAGCCCCAGCATTTT,CASSQGQAPNQPQHF
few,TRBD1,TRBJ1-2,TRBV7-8,TGTGCCAGCAGCTTAGCGGACAGGGGGCATTACTATGGCTACACCTTC,CASSLADRGHYYGYTF
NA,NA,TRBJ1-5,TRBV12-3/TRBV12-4,TGTGCCAGCAGCCTCTGGGGGTTTTGGAATCAGCCCCAGCATTTT,CASSLWGFWNQPQHF
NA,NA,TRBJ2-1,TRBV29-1,TGCAGCGCCATTAACTTCGACAGACCGAGCAATGAGCAGTTCTTC,CSAINFDRPSNEQFF
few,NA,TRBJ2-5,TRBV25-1,TGTGCCAGCAGTGAAGGGAAGACCCAGTACTTC,CASSEGKTQYF
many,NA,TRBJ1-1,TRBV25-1,TGTGCCAGCGTAGGGGATCGGATGAACACTGAAGCTTTCTTT,CASVGDRMNTEAFF
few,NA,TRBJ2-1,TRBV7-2,TGTGCCAGCAGCTTAACGGTGGTTAGCACATCCCCCAATGAGCAGTTCTTC,CASSLTVVSTSPNEQFF
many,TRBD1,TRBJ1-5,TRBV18,TGTGCCAGCTCACCCGTGACAGGGAAACAGCCCCAGCATTTT,CASSPVTGKQPQHF
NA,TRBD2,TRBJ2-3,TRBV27,TGTGCCAGCAGTTTACGAAAGGCGGGAGTCCCAGATACGCAGTATTTT,CASSLRKAGVPDTQYF
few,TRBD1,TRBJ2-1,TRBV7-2,TGTGCCAGCAGCTTAGCGTACGGGACAGGGCTTTTTTTCAATGAGCAGTTCTTC,CASSLAYGTGLFFNEQFF
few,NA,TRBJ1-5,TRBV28,TGTGCCAGCAGGGGAGGACGGGCGGTAAATCAGCCCCAGCATTTT,CASRGGRAVNQPQHF
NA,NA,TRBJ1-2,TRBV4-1,TGCGCCAGCAGCCAAGTGTACGGGGATGGCTACACCTTC,CASSQVYGDGYTF
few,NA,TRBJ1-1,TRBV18,TGTGCCAGCTCACCAACCGGGCCGAACACTGAAGCTTTCTTT,CASSPTGPNTEAFF
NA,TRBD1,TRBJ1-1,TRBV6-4,TGTGCCAGCATCACACAGGGGGCCGTGGGGGGCACTGAAGCTTTCTTT,CASITQGAVGGTEAFF
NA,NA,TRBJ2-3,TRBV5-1,TGCGCCAGCAGTAAACAGAGCACAGATACGCAGTATTTT,CASSKQSTDTQYF
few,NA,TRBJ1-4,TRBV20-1,TGCAGTGCTAGAGCCGGACAGAATGAAAAACTGTTTTTT,CSARAGQNEKLFF
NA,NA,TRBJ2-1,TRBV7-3,TGTGCCAGCAGCTTAACCGGGTGGAAAGAGAATGAGCAGTTCTTC,CASSLTGWKENEQFF
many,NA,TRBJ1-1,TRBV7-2,TGTGCCAGCAAACAGACAGGTCTCGCCACTGAAGCTTTCTTT,CASKQTGLATEAFF
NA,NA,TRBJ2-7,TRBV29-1,TGCAGCGTTGACGATGGGAGCTCCTACGAGCAGTACTTC,CSVDDGSSYEQYF
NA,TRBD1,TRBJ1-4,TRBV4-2,TGTGCCAGCAGCCCTCCGGGACAGCAAAATGAAAAACTGTTTTTT,CASSPPGQQNEKLFF
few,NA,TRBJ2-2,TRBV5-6,TGTGCCAGCAGCTTAGCCACAGGTTCGGTGGCCGGGGAGCTGTTTTTT,CASSLATGSVAGELFF
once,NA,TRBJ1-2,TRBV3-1,TGTGCCAGCAGCCAAGATCAAGTTGCTTATGGCTACACCTTC,CASSQDQVAYGYTF
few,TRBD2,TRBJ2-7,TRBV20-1,TGCAGTGCTAAGCGGGAGCCGATCACCTACGAGCAGTACTTC,CSAKREPITYEQYF
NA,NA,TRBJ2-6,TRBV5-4,TGTGCCAGCGTAACATCAGGGACCGATGGGGCCAACGTCCTGACTTTC,CASVTSGTDGANVLTF
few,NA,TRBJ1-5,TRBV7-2,TGTGCCAGCAGCCGGGGGGGGGCTCAGCATCAGCCCCAGCATTTT,CASSRGGAQHQPQHF
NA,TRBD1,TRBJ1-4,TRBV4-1,TGCGCCAGCAGCCCTCCGGGACAGTGGAATGAAAAACTGTTTTTT,CASSPPGQWNEKLFF
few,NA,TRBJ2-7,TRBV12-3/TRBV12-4,TGTGCCAGCAGTACCACCTGGGACACGAGCTCCTACGAGCAGTACTTC,CASSTTWDTSSYEQYF
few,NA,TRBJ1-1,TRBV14,TGTGCCAGCAGGCTTTCTTGGGGCACTGAAGCTTTCTTT,CASRLSWGTEAFF
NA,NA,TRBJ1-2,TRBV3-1,TGTGCCAGCAGCCAAGAGGTGGAGAGTTACGGCTACACCTTC,CASSQEVESYGYTF
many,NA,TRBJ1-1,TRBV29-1,TGCAGCGTCCGGACGTTGAACACTGAAGCTTTCTTT,CSVRTLNTEAFF
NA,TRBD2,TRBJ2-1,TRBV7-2,TGTGCCAGCAGCTTATTCCCTTTTGGGACTAGCGGGAGGGCCTCGCGAGGCAATGAGCAGTTCTTC,CASSLFPFGTSGRASRGNEQFF
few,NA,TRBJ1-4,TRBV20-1,TGCAGTGCCGTTAGTAGGGGCGGACTGTTTTTT,CSAVSRGGLFF
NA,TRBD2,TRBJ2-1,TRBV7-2,TGTGCCAGCAGCTTCACTAGCGGAAACAATGAGCAGTTCTTC,CASSFTSGNNEQFF
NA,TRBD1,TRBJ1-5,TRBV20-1,TGCAGTGCTAGAGGGAAGGCGGGACAGCCGTCGTATAGCAATCAGCCCCAGCATTTT,CSARGKAGQPSYSNQPQHF
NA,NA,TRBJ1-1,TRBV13,TGTGCCAGCAGCACGGGGTGGGGGACTGAAGCTTTCTTT,CASSTGWGTEAFF
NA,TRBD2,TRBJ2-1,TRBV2,TGTGCCAGCAGTGAGGGACTAGTCTCCTACAATGAGCAGTTCTTC,CASSEGLVSYNEQFF
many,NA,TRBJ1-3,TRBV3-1,TGTGCCAGCAGCCGGGGCATTCCGGGCTCTGGAAACACCATATATTTT,CASSRGIPGSGNTIYF
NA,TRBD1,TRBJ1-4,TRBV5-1,TGCGCCAGCAGCTCCGGGACAGGGGATAGAAAACTGTTTTTT,CASSSGTGDRKLFF
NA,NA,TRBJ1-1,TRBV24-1,TGTGCCACCAGTGATTTTGGGGGAGCTGAAGCTTTCTTT,CATSDFGGAEAFF
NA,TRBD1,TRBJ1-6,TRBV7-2,TGTGCCAGCAGCCCCGGGACAGGGCAAAATTCACCCCTCCACTTT,CASSPGTGQNSPLHF
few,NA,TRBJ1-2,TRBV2,TGTGCCAGCAGGGTCCTGAGGAACTATGGCTACACCTTC,CASRVLRNYGYTF
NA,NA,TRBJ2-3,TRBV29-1,TGCAGCGTCGCCCGGGGTATGGGTTCAGATACGCAGTATTTT,CSVARGMGSDTQYF
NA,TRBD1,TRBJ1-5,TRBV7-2,TGTGCCAGCAGCCGGACAGGGGTTAGCAATCAGCCCCAGCATTTT,CASSRTGVSNQPQHF
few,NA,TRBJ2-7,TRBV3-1,TGTGCCAGCAGCAGGGGCGGGGGCCCCTACGAGCAGTACTTC,CASSRGGGPYEQYF